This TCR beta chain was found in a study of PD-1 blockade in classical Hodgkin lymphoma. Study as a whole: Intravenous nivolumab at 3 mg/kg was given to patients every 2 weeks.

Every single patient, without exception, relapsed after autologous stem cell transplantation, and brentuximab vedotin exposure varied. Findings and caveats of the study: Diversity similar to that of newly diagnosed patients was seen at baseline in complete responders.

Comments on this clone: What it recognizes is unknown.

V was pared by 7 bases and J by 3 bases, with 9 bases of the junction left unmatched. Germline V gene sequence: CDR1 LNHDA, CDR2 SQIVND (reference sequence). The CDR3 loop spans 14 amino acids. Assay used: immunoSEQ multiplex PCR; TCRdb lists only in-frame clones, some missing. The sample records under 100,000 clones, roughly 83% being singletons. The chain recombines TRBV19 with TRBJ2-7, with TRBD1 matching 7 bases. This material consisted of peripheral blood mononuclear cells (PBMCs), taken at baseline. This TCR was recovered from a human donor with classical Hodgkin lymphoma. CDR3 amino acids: CASNARDRNYEQYF. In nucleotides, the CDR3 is TGTGCCAGTAACGCCCGGGACAGAAACTACGAGCAGTACTTC. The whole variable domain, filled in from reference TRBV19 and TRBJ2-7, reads DGGITQSPKYLFRKEGQNVTLSCEQNLNHDAMYWYRQDPGQGLRLIYYSQIVNDFQKGDIAEGYSVSREKKESFPLTVTSAQKNPTAFYLCASNARDRNYEQYFGPGTRLTVT.